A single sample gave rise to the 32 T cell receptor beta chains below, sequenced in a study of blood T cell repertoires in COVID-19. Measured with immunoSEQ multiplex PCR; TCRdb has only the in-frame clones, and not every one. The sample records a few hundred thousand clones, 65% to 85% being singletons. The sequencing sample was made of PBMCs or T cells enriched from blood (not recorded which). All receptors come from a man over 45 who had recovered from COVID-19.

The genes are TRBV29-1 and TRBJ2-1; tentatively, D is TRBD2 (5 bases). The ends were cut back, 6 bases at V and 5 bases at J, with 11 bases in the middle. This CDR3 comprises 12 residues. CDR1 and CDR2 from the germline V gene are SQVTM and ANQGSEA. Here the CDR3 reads CSVGNGNNEQFF. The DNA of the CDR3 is TGCAGCGTGGGGAACGGGAACAATGAGCAGTTCTTC.

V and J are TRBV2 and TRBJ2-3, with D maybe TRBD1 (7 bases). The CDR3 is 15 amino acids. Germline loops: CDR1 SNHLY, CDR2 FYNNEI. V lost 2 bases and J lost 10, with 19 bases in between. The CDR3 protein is CASSELRRGQEAQYF. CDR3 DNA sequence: TGTGCCAGCAGTGAACTGAGGAGGGGGCAAGAGGCGCAGTATTTT. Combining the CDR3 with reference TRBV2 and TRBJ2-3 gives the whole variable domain EPEVTQTPSHQVTQMGQEVILRCVPISNHLYFYWYRQILGQKVEFLVSFYNNEISEKSEIFDDQFSVERPDGSNFTLKIRSTKLEDSAMYFCASSELRRGQEAQYFGPGTRLTVL.

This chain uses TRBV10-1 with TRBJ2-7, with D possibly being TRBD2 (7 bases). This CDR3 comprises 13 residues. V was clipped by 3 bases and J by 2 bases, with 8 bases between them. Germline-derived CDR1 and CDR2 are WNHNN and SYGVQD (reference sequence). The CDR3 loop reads CASSEGGAYEQYF. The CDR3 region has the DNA TGCGCCAGCAGTGAAGGGGGGGCCTACGAGCAGTACTTC.

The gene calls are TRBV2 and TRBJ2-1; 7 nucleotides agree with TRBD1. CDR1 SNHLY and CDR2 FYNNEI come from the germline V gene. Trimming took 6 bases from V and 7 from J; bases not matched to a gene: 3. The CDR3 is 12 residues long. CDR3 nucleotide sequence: TGTGCCAGCAGGGGGACAGTAAATGAGCAGTTCTTC. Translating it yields CASRGTVNEQFF.

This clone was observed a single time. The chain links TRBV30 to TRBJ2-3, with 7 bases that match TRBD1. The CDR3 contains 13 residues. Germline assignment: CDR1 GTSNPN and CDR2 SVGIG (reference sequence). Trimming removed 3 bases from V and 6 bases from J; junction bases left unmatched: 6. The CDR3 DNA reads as TGTGCCTGGAGAGGGGGCCTTCCGGATACGCAGTATTTT. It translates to CAWRGGLPDTQYF.

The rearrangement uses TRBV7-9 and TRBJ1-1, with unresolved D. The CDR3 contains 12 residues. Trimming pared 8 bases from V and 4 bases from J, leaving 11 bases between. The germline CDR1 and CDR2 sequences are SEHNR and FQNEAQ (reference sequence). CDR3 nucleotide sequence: TGTGCCAGCTTAAGAGGAAGCACTGAAGCTTTCTTT. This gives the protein CASLRGSTEAFF.

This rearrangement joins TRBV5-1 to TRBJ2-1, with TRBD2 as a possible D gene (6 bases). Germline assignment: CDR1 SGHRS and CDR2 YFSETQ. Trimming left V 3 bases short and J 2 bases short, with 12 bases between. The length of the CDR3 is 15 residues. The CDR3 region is CASSSGGSTYNEQFF. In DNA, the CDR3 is TGCGCCAGCAGCTCTGGGGGGAGCACCTACAATGAGCAGTTCTTC.

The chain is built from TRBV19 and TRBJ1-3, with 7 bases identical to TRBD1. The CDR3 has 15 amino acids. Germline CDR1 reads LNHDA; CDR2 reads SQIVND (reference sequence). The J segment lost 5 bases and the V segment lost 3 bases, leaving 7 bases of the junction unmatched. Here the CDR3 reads CASSIGGTARNTIYF. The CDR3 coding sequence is TGTGCCAGTAGTATTGGCGGGACAGCGCGAAACACCATATATTTT.

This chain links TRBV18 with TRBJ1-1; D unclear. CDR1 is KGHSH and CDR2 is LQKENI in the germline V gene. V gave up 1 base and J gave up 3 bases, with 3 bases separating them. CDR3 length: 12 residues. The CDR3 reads CASSPLDTEAFF. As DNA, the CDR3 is TGTGCCAGCTCACCACTAGACACTGAAGCTTTCTTT. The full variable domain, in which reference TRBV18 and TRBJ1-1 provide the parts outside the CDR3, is NAGVMQNPRHLVRRRGQEARLRCSPMKGHSHVYWYRQLPEEGLKFMVYLQKENIIDESGMPKERFSAEFPKEGPSILRIQQVVRGDSAAYFCASSPLDTEAFFGQGTRLTVV.

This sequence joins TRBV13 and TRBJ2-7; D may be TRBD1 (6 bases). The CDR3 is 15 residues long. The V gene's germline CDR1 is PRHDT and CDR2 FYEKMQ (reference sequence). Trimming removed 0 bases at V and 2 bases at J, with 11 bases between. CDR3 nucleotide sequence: TGTGCCAGCAGCTTAGGAAGAGGGGGTACCTACGAGCAGTACTTC. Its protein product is CASSLGRGGTYEQYF.

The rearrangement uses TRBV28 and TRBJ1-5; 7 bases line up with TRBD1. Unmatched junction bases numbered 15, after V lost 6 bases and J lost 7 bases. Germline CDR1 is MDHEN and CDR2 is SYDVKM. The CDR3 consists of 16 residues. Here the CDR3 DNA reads TGTGCCAGCAGGGGCGGACAGGTCTCTTCTCGGCAGCCCCAGCATTTT. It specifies CASRGGQVSSRQPQHF.

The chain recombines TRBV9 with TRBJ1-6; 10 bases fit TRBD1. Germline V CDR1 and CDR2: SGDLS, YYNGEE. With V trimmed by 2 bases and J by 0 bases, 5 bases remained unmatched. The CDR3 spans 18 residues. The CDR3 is CASSVGTGVSSYNSPLHF. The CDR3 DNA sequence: TGTGCCAGCAGCGTCGGGACAGGGGTCAGCTCCTATAATTCACCCCTCCACTTT.

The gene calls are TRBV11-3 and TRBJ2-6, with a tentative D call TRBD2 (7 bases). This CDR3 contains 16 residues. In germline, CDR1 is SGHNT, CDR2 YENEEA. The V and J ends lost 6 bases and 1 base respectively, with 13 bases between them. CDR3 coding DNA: TGTGCCAGCAGTAGGGGGGGTTTTTCTGGGGCCAACGTCCTGACTTTC. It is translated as CASSRGGFSGANVLTF.

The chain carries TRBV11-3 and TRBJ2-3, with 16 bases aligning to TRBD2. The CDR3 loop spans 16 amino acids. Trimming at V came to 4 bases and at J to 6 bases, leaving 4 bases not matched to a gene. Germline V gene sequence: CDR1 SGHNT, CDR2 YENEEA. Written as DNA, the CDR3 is TGTGCCAGCAGCTCTGGGACTAGCGGGAGGGCGGATACGCAGTATTTT. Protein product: CASSSGTSGRADTQYF.

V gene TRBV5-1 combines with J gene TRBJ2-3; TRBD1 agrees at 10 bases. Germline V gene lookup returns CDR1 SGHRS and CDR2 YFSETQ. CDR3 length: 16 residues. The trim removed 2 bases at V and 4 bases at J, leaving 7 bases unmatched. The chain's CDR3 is CASSLLTGTGADTQYF. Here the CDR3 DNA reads TGCGCCAGCAGCTTATTGACCGGGACAGGGGCAGATACGCAGTATTTT. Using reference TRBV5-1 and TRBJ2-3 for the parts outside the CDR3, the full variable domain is KAGVTQTPRYLIKTRGQQVTLSCSPISGHRSVSWYQQTPGQGLQFLFEYFSETQRNKGNFPGRFSGRQFSNSRSEMNVSTLELGDSALYLCASSLLTGTGADTQYFGPGTRLTVL.

The CDR3 reads CASSVQGTTDTQYF. The CDR3 DNA reads TGTGCCAGCAGCGTTCAGGGAACCACAGATACGCAGTATTTT. The chain carries TRBV9 and TRBJ2-3; D is perhaps TRBD1 (5 bases). This CDR3 contains 14 residues. Trimming left V 2 bases short and J 2 bases short, with 9 bases between. Per germline, CDR1 SGDLS and CDR2 YYNGEE.

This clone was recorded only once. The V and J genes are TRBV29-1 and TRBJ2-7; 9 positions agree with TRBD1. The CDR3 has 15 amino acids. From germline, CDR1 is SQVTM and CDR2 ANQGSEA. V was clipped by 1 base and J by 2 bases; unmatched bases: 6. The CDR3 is CSVEGDRASPYEQYF. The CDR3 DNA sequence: TGCAGCGTTGAAGGGGACAGGGCTTCCCCCTACGAGCAGTACTTC.

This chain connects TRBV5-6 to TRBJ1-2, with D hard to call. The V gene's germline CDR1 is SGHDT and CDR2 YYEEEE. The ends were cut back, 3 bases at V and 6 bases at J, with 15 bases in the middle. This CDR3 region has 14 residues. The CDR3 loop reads CASSSGTKWDGYTF. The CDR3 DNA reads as TGTGCCAGCAGCTCCGGAACTAAATGGGATGGCTACACCTTC.

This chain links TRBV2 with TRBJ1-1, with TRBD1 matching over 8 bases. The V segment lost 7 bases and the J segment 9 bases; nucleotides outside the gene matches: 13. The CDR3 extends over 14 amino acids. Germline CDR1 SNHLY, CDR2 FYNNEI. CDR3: CASTIGTGDFQAFF. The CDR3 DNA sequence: TGTGCCAGCACTATAGGGACAGGAGACTTCCAAGCTTTCTTT.

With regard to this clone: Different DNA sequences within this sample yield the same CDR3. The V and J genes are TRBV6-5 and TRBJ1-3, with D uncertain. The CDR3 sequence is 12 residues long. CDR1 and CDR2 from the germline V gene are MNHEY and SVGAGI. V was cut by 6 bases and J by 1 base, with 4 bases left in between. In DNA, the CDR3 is TGTGCCAGCAGGAGTTCTGGAAACACCATATATTTT. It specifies CASRSSGNTIYF.

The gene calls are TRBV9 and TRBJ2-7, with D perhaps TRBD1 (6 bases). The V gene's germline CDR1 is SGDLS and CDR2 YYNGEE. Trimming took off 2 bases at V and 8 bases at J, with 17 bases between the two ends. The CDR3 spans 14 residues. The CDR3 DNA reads TGTGCCAGCAGCGTTGATAACCGGGACACTCAGCAGTACTTC. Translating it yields CASSVDNRDTQQYF.

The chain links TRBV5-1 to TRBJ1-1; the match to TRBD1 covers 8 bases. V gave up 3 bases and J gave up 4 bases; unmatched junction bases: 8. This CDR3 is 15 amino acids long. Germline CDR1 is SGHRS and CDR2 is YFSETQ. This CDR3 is CASSWETGAFTEAFF. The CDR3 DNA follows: TGCGCCAGCAGCTGGGAGACAGGGGCTTTCACTGAAGCTTTCTTT.

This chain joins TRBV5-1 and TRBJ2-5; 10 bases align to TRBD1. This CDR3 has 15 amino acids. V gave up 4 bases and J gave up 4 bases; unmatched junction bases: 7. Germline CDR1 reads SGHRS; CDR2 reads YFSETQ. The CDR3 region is CASSPGRDRGETQYF. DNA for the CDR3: TGCGCCAGCAGCCCGGGCCGGGACAGGGGAGAGACCCAGTACTTC.

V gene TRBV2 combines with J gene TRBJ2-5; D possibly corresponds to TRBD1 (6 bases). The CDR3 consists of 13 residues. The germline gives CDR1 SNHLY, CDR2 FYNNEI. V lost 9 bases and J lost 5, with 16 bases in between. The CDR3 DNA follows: TGTGCCAGGACTCTTACAGGGTCCGAGACCCAGTACTTC. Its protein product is CARTLTGSETQYF.

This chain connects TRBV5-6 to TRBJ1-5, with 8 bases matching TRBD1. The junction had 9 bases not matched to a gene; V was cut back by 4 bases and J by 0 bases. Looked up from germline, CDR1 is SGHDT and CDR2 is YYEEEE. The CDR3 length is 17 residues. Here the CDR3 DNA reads TGTGCCAGCAGCGAAAGGACAGGGCAATATAGCAATCAGCCCCAGCATTTT. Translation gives CASSERTGQYSNQPQHF.

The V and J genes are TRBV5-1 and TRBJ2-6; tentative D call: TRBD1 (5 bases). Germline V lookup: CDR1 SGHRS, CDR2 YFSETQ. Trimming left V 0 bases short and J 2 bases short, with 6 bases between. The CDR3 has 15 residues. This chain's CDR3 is CASSLGGAGANVLTF. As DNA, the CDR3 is TGCGCCAGCAGCTTGGGGGGCGCTGGGGCCAACGTCCTGACTTTC.

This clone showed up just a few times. CDR3 nucleotide sequence: TGTGCCAGCAGTGAGAGGGCTACTAATGAAAAACTGTTTTTT. It is translated as CASSERATNEKLFF. The chain is built from TRBV25-1 and TRBJ1-4; D ambiguous. This CDR3 is built from 14 residues. Per germline, CDR1 MGHDK and CDR2 SYGVNS. Trimming took 3 bases from V and 2 from J, leaving 7 bases between them.

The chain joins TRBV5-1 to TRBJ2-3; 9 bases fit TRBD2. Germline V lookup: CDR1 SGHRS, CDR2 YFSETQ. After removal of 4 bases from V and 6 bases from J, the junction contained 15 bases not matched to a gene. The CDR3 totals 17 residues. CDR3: CASSPERREGLGDTQYF. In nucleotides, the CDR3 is TGCGCCAGCAGCCCGGAGAGGCGGGAGGGCCTTGGCGATACGCAGTATTTT.

Written as DNA, the CDR3 is TGTGCCAGCAGTCGGTTAATGACTGGCTACGAGCAGTACTTC. Translating it yields CASSRLMTGYEQYF. The chain has TRBV7-2 and TRBJ2-7; D unclear. V was trimmed by 6 bases and J by 3 bases, leaving 15 bases between them. Germline-derived CDR1 and CDR2 are SGHTA and FQGNSA. The CDR3 length is 14 residues.

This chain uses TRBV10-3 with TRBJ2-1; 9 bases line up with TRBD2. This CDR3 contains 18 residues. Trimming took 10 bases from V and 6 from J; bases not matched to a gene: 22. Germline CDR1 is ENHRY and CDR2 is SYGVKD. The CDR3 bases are TGTGCCAACCTGGGGGGGTTGCTAGCGGGACCGAGGGGCAATGAGCAGTTCTTC. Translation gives CANLGGLLAGPRGNEQFF.

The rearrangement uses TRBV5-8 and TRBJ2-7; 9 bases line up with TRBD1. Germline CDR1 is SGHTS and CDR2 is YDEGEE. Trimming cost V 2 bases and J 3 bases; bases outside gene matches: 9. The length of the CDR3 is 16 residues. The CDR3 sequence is CASSFLGTGKFYEQYF. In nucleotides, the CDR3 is TGTGCCAGCAGCTTCCTCGGGACAGGGAAATTCTACGAGCAGTACTTC.

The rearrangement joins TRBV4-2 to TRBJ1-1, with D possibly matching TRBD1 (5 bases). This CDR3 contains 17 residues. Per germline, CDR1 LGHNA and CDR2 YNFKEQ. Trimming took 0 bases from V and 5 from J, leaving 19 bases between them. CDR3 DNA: TGTGCCAGCAGCCAAGATAGAGGAGGCAGGGCGGGAACTGAAGCTTTCTTT. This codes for CASSQDRGGRAGTEAFF.